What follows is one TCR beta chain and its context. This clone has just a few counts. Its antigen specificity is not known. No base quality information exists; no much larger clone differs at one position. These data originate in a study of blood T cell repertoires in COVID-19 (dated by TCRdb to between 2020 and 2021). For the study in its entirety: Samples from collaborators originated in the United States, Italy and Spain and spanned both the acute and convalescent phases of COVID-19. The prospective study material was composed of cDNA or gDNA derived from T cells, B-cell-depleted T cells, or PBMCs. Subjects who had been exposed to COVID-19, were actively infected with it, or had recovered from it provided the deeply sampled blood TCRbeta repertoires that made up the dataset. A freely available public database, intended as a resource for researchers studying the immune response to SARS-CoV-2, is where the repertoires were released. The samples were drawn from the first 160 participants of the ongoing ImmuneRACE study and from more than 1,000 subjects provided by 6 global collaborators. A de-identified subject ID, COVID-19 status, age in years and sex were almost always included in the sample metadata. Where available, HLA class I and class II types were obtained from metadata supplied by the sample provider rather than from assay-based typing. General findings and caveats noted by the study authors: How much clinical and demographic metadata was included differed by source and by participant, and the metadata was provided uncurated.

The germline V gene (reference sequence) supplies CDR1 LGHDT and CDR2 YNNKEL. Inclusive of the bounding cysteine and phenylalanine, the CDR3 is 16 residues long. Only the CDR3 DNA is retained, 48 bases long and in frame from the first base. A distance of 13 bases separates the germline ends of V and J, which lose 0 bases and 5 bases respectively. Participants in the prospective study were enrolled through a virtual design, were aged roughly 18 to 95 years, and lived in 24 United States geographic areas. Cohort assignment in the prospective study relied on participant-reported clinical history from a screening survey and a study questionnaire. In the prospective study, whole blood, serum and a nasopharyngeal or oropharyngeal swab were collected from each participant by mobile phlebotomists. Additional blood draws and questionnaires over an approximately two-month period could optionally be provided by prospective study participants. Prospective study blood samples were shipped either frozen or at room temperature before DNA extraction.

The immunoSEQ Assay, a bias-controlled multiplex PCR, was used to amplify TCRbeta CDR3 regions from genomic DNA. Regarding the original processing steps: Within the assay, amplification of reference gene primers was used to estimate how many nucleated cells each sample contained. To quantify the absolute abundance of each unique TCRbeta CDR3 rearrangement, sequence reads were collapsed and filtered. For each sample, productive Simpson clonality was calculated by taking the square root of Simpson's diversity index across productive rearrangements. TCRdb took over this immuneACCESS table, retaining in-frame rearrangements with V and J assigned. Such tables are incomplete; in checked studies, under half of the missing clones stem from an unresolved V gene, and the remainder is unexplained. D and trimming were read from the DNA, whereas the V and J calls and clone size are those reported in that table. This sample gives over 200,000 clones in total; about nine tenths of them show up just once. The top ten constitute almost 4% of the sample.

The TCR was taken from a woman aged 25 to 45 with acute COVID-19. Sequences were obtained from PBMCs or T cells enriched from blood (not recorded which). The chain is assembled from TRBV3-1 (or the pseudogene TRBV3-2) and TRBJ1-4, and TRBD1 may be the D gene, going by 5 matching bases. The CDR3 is CASSQEYQGSNEKLFF. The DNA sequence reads TGTGCCAGCAGCCAAGAGTATCAGGGTTCCAATGAAAAACTGTTTTTT.